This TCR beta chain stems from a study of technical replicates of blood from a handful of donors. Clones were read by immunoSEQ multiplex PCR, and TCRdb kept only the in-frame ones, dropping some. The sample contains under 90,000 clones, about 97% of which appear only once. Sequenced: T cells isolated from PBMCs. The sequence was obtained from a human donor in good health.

The CDR3, as DNA: TGCGCCAGCAGCTTGGGATGGAGTAGACAGGAGACCTACGAGCAGTACTTC. It is translated as CASSLGWSRQETYEQYF. The chain joins TRBV5-1 to TRBJ2-7; a possible D gene is TRBD1 (6 bases). Germline values: CDR1 SGHRS, CDR2 YFSETQ. V was cut by 0 bases and J by 2 bases, with 18 bases left in between. CDR3 length: 17 amino acids.